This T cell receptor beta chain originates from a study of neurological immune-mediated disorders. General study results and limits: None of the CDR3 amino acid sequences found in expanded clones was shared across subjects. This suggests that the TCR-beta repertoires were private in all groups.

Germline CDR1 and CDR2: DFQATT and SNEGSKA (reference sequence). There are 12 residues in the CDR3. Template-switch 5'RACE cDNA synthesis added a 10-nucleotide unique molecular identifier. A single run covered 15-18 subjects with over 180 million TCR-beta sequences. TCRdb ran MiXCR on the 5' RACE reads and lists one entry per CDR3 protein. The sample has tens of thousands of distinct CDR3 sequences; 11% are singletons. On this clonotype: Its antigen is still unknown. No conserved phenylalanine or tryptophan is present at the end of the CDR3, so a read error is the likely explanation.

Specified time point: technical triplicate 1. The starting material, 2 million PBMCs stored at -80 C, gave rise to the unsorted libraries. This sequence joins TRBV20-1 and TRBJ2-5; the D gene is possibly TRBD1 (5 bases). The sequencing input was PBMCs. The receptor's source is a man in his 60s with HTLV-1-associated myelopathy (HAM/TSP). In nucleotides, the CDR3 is TGCAGTGCTAGAATAGGGGCCGAGACACAGTACATC. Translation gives CSARIGAETQYI.